The 6 T cell receptor beta chains below were found in one sample sequenced in a study of follicular helper T cells after annual influenza vaccination. Time point in this sample: 2015-2016 season, pre-vaccination. Assay: immunoSEQ multiplex PCR; the TCRdb copy retains only in-frame clones and omits some. Of 3,500 to 5,500 clones listed, 82% are singletons. The source material was CXCR5+ CD38- circulating T follicular helper cells from blood, sampled on the day of influenza vaccination. Subset defined: circulating Tfh, non-naive CD4+CXCR5+PD-1+ (ICOS+CD38+ or ICOS-CD38-). The receptors stem from an adult who received the influenza vaccine.

The V gene is TRBV6-5, the J gene TRBJ2-7, with TRBD1 matching 7 bases. CDR1 MNHEY and CDR2 SVGAGI come from the germline V gene. J gave up 0 bases and V 6 bases, and 5 bases lay outside the gene matches. The CDR3 is made up of 14 amino acids. The CDR3 spells CASSRGQSSYEQYF. DNA of the CDR3: TGTGCCAGCAGCCGGGGACAGAGCTCCTACGAGCAGTACTTC.

The V call is TRBV4-3, the J call TRBJ2-1; D gene ambiguous. Trimming shortened V by 0 bases and J by 3 bases, and 9 bases separated the two germline ends. Germline values: CDR1 LGHNA, CDR2 YSLEER. This CDR3 spans 15 amino acids. The CDR3 loop is CASSQDFAHYNEQFF. The CDR3 DNA follows: TGCGCCAGCAGCCAAGATTTCGCGCACTACAATGAGCAGTTCTTC.

V usage is TRBV6-5 and J usage is TRBJ1-2; 7 bases align to TRBD1. This CDR3 has 15 amino acids. Germline V gene sequence: CDR1 MNHEY, CDR2 SVGAGI. J gave up 3 bases and V 6 bases, and 10 bases lay outside the gene matches. CDR3 nucleotides: TGTGCCAGCAGGCGGACAGGCCTCAGACACTATGGCTACACCTTC. Translation: CASRRTGLRHYGYTF.

The chain carries TRBV10-3 and TRBJ2-5; TRBD2 might be the D (7 bases). This CDR3 is 16 amino acids long. V shed 0 bases and J shed 5 bases, with 16 bases lying between them. CDR1 is ENHRY and CDR2 is SYGVKD in the germline V gene. The CDR3 here is CAISESLRGQGETQYF. CDR3 nucleotide sequence: TGTGCCATCAGTGAGTCGTTGCGGGGGCAAGGGGAGACCCAGTACTTC.

J is TRBJ2-5 and V is TRBV25-1; D possibly matches TRBD1 or TRBD2 (5 bases each). From germline, CDR1 is MGHDK and CDR2 SYGVNS. This CDR3 has 15 amino acids. V lost 3 bases and J lost 5, with 16 bases in between. CDR3 protein: CASSDPTRRQETQYF. DNA of the CDR3: TGTGCCAGCAGTGACCCCACTAGACGACAGGAGACCCAGTACTTC.

The chain links TRBV28 to TRBJ2-5; 8 bases line up with TRBD2. The closer fit of TRBJ2-7 to the DNA end suggests the J call may be wrong. This CDR3 spans 16 amino acids. From germline, CDR1 is MDHEN and CDR2 SYDVKM. The CDR3, as DNA: TGTGCCAGCAGACTCGGGGGGGGGTTCGGGTCCTACGAGCAGTACTTC. It is translated as CASRLGGGFGSYEQYF.